This T cell receptor beta chain was recovered during a study of OX40 agonist ivuxolimab in advanced cancers. Whole-study context: With a range of about 23 to 90, age averaged 60 years, and about 80% were male. Prior checkpoint blockade (anti-PD-1, anti-PD-L1 or anti-CTLA-4) was permitted; approximately 40% had it.

Study-wide results and limits: Relative to CD4+ cells, CD8+ T cells on average had more expanded clones. In the 0.1-3.0 mg/kg groups, partial responders showed among the lowest expansion.

V lost 8 bases, J lost 2 bases, and 9 bases stayed unmatched. In germline, CDR1 is MNHEY, CDR2 SMNVEV (reference sequence). The CDR3 is 16 amino acids. Some clones are missing from TCRdb's copy, which holds only in-frame ones; the method was immunoSEQ multiplex PCR. Among 60,000 to 75,000 clones listed, around 85% were seen once. Comment on this clone: Its antigen is currently unknown.

This specimen was CD4+ or CD8+ T cells sorted from blood, taken in a trial of the OX40 agonist ivuxolimab. This TCR derives from an adult with an advanced solid tumor such as melanoma, head and neck, liver or kidney cancer. This rearrangement joins TRBV27 to TRBJ2-7; 13 bases agree with TRBD2. The CDR3 sequence: CASRGGTSGRAYEQYF. CDR3 DNA sequence: TGTGCCAGCCGCGGGGGCACTAGCGGGAGGGCCTACGAGCAGTACTTC.